A selection of T cell receptor beta chains follows, all from one sample in a study of beta chain features in type 1 diabetes. Repertoires were generated with immunoSEQ multiplex PCR, while TCRdb's copy carries only in-frame clones and drops some. This sample has roughly 150,000 clones, with 6.5% to 8.5% found just once. The sequencing sample was made of central memory CD4+ T cells from blood. The receptors were sampled from a young woman with type 1 diabetes. The CDR3 runs from the conserved cysteine through the conserved F or W. Fields, in order: V gene, D gene, J gene, clone size, CDR3 protein, CDR3 DNA. D genes are given only for firm matches. Clone size appears in some rows only: once, few, many, or a class for an expanded clone.

v_call: TRBV6-1
d_call: NA
j_call: TRBJ1-1
clone_size: NA
cdr3_aa: CATSTEGGTEAFF
cdr3_nt: TGTGCCACTTCGACAGAAGGCGGCACTGAAGCTTTCTTT

v_call: TRBV9
d_call: NA
j_call: TRBJ2-5
clone_size: few
cdr3_aa: CASSPRGVQETQYF
cdr3_nt: TGTGCCAGCAGCCCCCGTGGAGTTCAAGAGACCCAGTACTTC

v_call: TRBV5-5
d_call: NA
j_call: TRBJ1-4
clone_size: NA
cdr3_aa: CASSLFQGTNEKLFF
cdr3_nt: TGTGCCAGCAGCTTGTTCCAGGGGACTAATGAAAAACTGTTTTTT

v_call: TRBV7-2
d_call: TRBD1
j_call: TRBJ2-7
clone_size: NA
cdr3_aa: CASRQGVSEQYF
cdr3_nt: TGTGCCAGCAGACAGGGGGTCTCCGAGCAGTACTTC

v_call: TRBV12-5
d_call: NA
j_call: TRBJ2-7
clone_size: NA
cdr3_aa: CASGEPYEQYF
cdr3_nt: TGTGCTAGTGGGGAGCCGTACGAGCAGTACTTC

v_call: TRBV19
d_call: NA
j_call: TRBJ2-7
clone_size: NA
cdr3_aa: CASSWQGTYEQYF
cdr3_nt: TGTGCCAGTAGTTGGCAGGGGACCTACGAGCAGTACTTC

v_call: TRBV5-1
d_call: NA
j_call: TRBJ1-6
clone_size: few
cdr3_aa: CASSVDTYNSPLHF
cdr3_nt: TGCGCCAGCAGCGTGGATACCTATAATTCACCCCTCCACTTT

v_call: TRBV11-2
d_call: NA
j_call: TRBJ1-2
clone_size: NA
cdr3_aa: CASSPSIAGYTF
cdr3_nt: TGTGCCAGCAGCCCAAGCATAGCTGGCTACACCTTC

v_call: TRBV7-9
d_call: TRBD1
j_call: TRBJ1-1
clone_size: NA
cdr3_aa: CASSRRDRGTEAFF
cdr3_nt: TGCGCCAGCAGCCGACGGGACAGGGGAACTGAAGCTTTCTTT

v_call: TRBV13
d_call: NA
j_call: TRBJ1-5
clone_size: few
cdr3_aa: CASSKQGIDQPQHF
cdr3_nt: TGTGCCAGCAGCAAGCAGGGGATCGATCAGCCCCAGCATTTT

v_call: TRBV19
d_call: NA
j_call: TRBJ1-6
clone_size: few
cdr3_aa: CASRQRWGSPLHF
cdr3_nt: TGTGCCAGTAGACAAAGGTGGGGCTCACCCCTCCACTTT

v_call: TRBV6-6
d_call: TRBD2
j_call: TRBJ2-1
clone_size: NA
cdr3_aa: CASIVAGERYNEQFF
cdr3_nt: TGTGCCAGCATCGTAGCGGGAGAGAGATACAATGAGCAGTTCTTC

v_call: TRBV9
d_call: NA
j_call: TRBJ1-3
clone_size: NA
cdr3_aa: CASSVEPARSAGNTIYF
cdr3_nt: TGTGCCAGCAGCGTAGAGCCCGCCCGGTCCGCTGGAAACACCATATATTTT

v_call: TRBV4-3
d_call: NA
j_call: TRBJ2-7
clone_size: few
cdr3_aa: CASSQVWGEAVYEQYF
cdr3_nt: TGCGCCAGCAGCCAAGTTTGGGGGGAGGCTGTCTACGAGCAGTACTTC

v_call: TRBV28
d_call: TRBD1
j_call: TRBJ2-3
clone_size: few
cdr3_aa: CASSTRTGGTDTQYF
cdr3_nt: TGTGCCAGCAGTACCCGGACAGGGGGCACAGATACGCAGTATTTT

v_call: TRBV6-6
d_call: NA
j_call: TRBJ2-5
clone_size: NA
cdr3_aa: CASRAGTLLQETQYF
cdr3_nt: TGTGCCAGCAGGGCCGGGACACTCTTACAAGAGACCCAGTACTTC

v_call: TRBV2
d_call: NA
j_call: TRBJ2-7
clone_size: NA
cdr3_aa: CASSEEMASEQYF
cdr3_nt: TGTGCCAGCAGTGAAGAGATGGCTTCCGAGCAGTACTTC

v_call: TRBV6-1
d_call: TRBD2
j_call: TRBJ2-1
clone_size: NA
cdr3_aa: CASSRQRGDEQFF
cdr3_nt: TGTGCCAGCAGCCGACAGCGGGGAGATGAGCAGTTCTTC

v_call: TRBV7-8
d_call: TRBD2
j_call: TRBJ2-1
clone_size: NA
cdr3_aa: CASSPGGGSSYNEQFF
cdr3_nt: TGTGCCAGCAGTCCCGGGGGGGGTAGCTCCTACAATGAGCAGTTCTTC

v_call: TRBV7-9
d_call: NA
j_call: TRBJ2-5
clone_size: many
cdr3_aa: CASNPGLPKETQYF
cdr3_nt: TGTGCCAGCAACCCCGGACTACCCAAAGAGACCCAGTACTTC

v_call: TRBV4-1
d_call: TRBD1
j_call: TRBJ1-4
clone_size: once
cdr3_aa: CASSQGNRGTNEKLFF
cdr3_nt: TGCGCCAGCAGCCAAGGAAACAGGGGGACTAATGAAAAACTGTTTTTT

v_call: TRBV6-8
d_call: TRBD2
j_call: TRBJ2-1
clone_size: NA
cdr3_aa: CASSNPAGGSYNEQFF
cdr3_nt: TGTGCCAGCAGTAATCCAGCGGGAGGGTCTTACAATGAGCAGTTCTTC

v_call: TRBV7-2
d_call: NA
j_call: TRBJ2-3
clone_size: few
cdr3_aa: CASSLVGQGYGDTQYF
cdr3_nt: TGTGCCAGCAGCTTAGTGGGCCAGGGGTATGGAGATACGCAGTATTTT

v_call: TRBV7-2
d_call: TRBD2
j_call: TRBJ2-4
clone_size: NA
cdr3_aa: CASSFYGRNNIQYF
cdr3_nt: TGTGCCAGCAGCTTTTACGGGAGGAATAACATTCAGTACTTC

v_call: TRBV19
d_call: NA
j_call: TRBJ2-7
clone_size: few
cdr3_aa: CASRVSAGDEQYF
cdr3_nt: TGTGCCAGTAGGGTCAGTGCAGGGGACGAGCAGTACTTC

v_call: TRBV7-8
d_call: NA
j_call: TRBJ1-1
clone_size: NA
cdr3_aa: CASSRSDRFTEAFF
cdr3_nt: TGTGCCAGCAGCCGCTCCGACAGGTTCACTGAAGCTTTCTTT

v_call: TRBV6-4
d_call: NA
j_call: TRBJ2-7
clone_size: few
cdr3_aa: CASNRWVAENYEQYF
cdr3_nt: TGTGCCAGCAACCGCTGGGTAGCGGAAAATTACGAGCAGTACTTC

v_call: TRBV7-2
d_call: NA
j_call: TRBJ2-7
clone_size: few
cdr3_aa: CASSLDPGTHQYF
cdr3_nt: TGTGCCAGCAGCTTAGACCCAGGGACTCACCAGTACTTC

v_call: TRBV10-2
d_call: NA
j_call: TRBJ2-5
clone_size: few
cdr3_aa: CASSELVAETQYF
cdr3_nt: TGCGCCAGCAGTGAGCTAGTGGCAGAGACCCAGTACTTC

v_call: TRBV15
d_call: TRBD1
j_call: TRBJ2-5
clone_size: NA
cdr3_aa: CATQTGETQYF
cdr3_nt: TGTGCCACCCAGACAGGGGAGACCCAGTACTTC

v_call: TRBV4-1
d_call: TRBD2
j_call: TRBJ2-1
clone_size: few
cdr3_aa: CASSPTPTSGVNEQFF
cdr3_nt: TGCGCCAGCAGCCCCACGCCGACTAGCGGCGTCAATGAGCAGTTCTTC

v_call: TRBV5-6
d_call: TRBD1
j_call: TRBJ1-6
clone_size: NA
cdr3_aa: CASGRDRESPLHF
cdr3_nt: TGTGCCAGCGGCCGGGACAGGGAATCACCCCTCCACTTT

v_call: TRBV6-7
d_call: TRBD1
j_call: TRBJ1-1
clone_size: NA
cdr3_aa: CASSYVKTGDGTEAFF
cdr3_nt: TGTGCCAGCAGTTACGTAAAGACAGGGGATGGGACTGAAGCTTTCTTT

v_call: TRBV4-1
d_call: NA
j_call: TRBJ2-3
clone_size: few
cdr3_aa: CASSRGFSTDTQYF
cdr3_nt: TGCGCCAGCAGCCGAGGGTTTAGCACAGATACGCAGTATTTT

v_call: TRBV6-6
d_call: TRBD2
j_call: TRBJ2-7
clone_size: few
cdr3_aa: CASSTSGDSYEQYF
cdr3_nt: TGTGCCAGCAGTACTAGCGGGGACTCCTACGAGCAGTACTTC

v_call: TRBV7-9
d_call: TRBD2
j_call: TRBJ2-3
clone_size: few
cdr3_aa: CASSPNRLAGLTDTQYF
cdr3_nt: TGTGCCAGCAGCCCCAACCGGCTAGCGGGGCTCACAGATACGCAGTATTTT

v_call: TRBV18
d_call: NA
j_call: TRBJ2-7
clone_size: NA
cdr3_aa: CASSPGGGSVNEQYF
cdr3_nt: TGTGCCAGCTCACCAGGGGGCGGTTCTGTAAACGAGCAGTACTTC

v_call: TRBV14
d_call: TRBD1
j_call: TRBJ2-6
clone_size: few
cdr3_aa: CASSPSGQGIARANVLTF
cdr3_nt: TGTGCCAGCAGCCCAAGCGGACAGGGGATCGCGAGGGCCAACGTCCTGACTTTC

v_call: TRBV9
d_call: NA
j_call: TRBJ2-1
clone_size: NA
cdr3_aa: CASSVVEGGEKQFF
cdr3_nt: TGTGCCAGCAGCGTAGTGGAAGGAGGGGAAAAGCAGTTCTTC

v_call: TRBV18
d_call: TRBD1
j_call: TRBJ1-6
clone_size: NA
cdr3_aa: CASSPSGQGAHSPLHF
cdr3_nt: TGTGCCAGCTCACCTTCAGGACAGGGGGCCCATTCACCCCTCCACTTT

v_call: TRBV7-6
d_call: TRBD2
j_call: TRBJ2-1
clone_size: NA
cdr3_aa: CASSLAMASGKFF
cdr3_nt: TGTGCCAGCAGCTTAGCGATGGCTAGCGGGAAGTTCTTC

v_call: TRBV2
d_call: NA
j_call: TRBJ1-2
clone_size: few
cdr3_aa: CASKAGGVGAYGYTF
cdr3_nt: TGTGCCAGCAAGGCCGGGGGGGTTGGTGCCTATGGCTACACCTTC

v_call: TRBV7-2
d_call: TRBD2
j_call: TRBJ2-7
clone_size: few
cdr3_aa: CASSLIGTRVHF
cdr3_nt: TGTGCCAGCAGCTTAATTGGGACTAGAGTTCACTTC

v_call: TRBV5-1
d_call: NA
j_call: TRBJ2-7
clone_size: NA
cdr3_aa: CASSLTLGIRGYEQYF
cdr3_nt: TGCGCCAGCAGCTTGACATTGGGGATCCGGGGCTACGAGCAGTACTTC

v_call: TRBV11-3
d_call: NA
j_call: TRBJ2-7
clone_size: NA
cdr3_aa: CASSFNPGVGYEQYF
cdr3_nt: TGTGCCAGCAGCTTTAACCCAGGGGTCGGCTACGAGCAGTACTTC

v_call: TRBV7-9
d_call: TRBD1
j_call: TRBJ2-3
clone_size: NA
cdr3_aa: CASSFLGTGNTDTQYF
cdr3_nt: TGTGCCAGCAGCTTCTTGGGGACAGGGAACACAGATACGCAGTATTTT

v_call: TRBV5-1
d_call: NA
j_call: TRBJ2-1
clone_size: NA
cdr3_aa: CASSRAVSGNNEQFF
cdr3_nt: TGCGCCAGCAGCAGGGCGGTTAGCGGAAACAATGAGCAGTTCTTC

v_call: TRBV7-2
d_call: TRBD2
j_call: TRBJ2-5
clone_size: many
cdr3_aa: CASSSGTSGGSPETQYF
cdr3_nt: TGTGCCAGCAGCTCGGGGACTAGCGGGGGGTCACCAGAGACCCAGTACTTC

v_call: TRBV5-4
d_call: TRBD2
j_call: TRBJ2-5
clone_size: NA
cdr3_aa: CASSSRLAGGETQYF
cdr3_nt: TGTGCCAGCAGCTCGCGACTAGCGGGAGGGGAGACCCAGTACTTC

v_call: TRBV19
d_call: TRBD1
j_call: TRBJ1-1
clone_size: few
cdr3_aa: CASLPLLGQGARIEAFF
cdr3_nt: TGTGCCAGTCTCCCTTTGCTCGGACAGGGGGCGCGGATAGAAGCTTTCTTT

v_call: TRBV10-3
d_call: NA
j_call: TRBJ2-7
clone_size: few
cdr3_aa: CAISGQAYEQYF
cdr3_nt: TGTGCCATCAGTGGTCAGGCCTACGAGCAGTACTTC

v_call: TRBV5-5
d_call: NA
j_call: TRBJ2-7
clone_size: few
cdr3_aa: CASSSTLVQWTSYEQYF
cdr3_nt: TGTGCCAGCAGTTCAACATTGGTTCAGTGGACTTCCTACGAGCAGTACTTC